One sample yielded the 21 T cell receptor beta chains listed below, sequenced in a study of blood T cells in healthy people across ages. The use of a sample-barcoded 5' primer and a J-beta primer mix characterized a second PCR of roughly 7 to 11 cycles. Via MiXCR, TCRdb re-called the 5' RACE reads, giving one row per CDR3 protein. The sample has roughly 900,000 distinct CDR3 sequences, around 26% seen once; the top ten hold roughly 17%. The material sequenced was blood. These receptor sequences come from a woman of 80 years or more in good health.

This clonotype was recorded many times. This sequence joins TRBV6-2 or TRBV6-3 and TRBJ2-7; D may correspond to TRBD1 or TRBD2 (6 bases each). The CDR3 loop spans 13 amino acids. Trimming shortened V by 8 bases and J by 5 bases, and 16 bases separated the two germline ends. Germline loops: CDR1 MNHEY, CDR2 SVGEGT. CDR3 in DNA: TGTGCCAGCTCCGTCGGGGGCGTCCACGAGCAGTACTTC. The encoded protein is CASSVGGVHEQYF.

This clonotype showed up many times. The genes are TRBV29-1 and TRBJ1-2; D unresolved. This CDR3 contains 15 residues. Germline assignment: CDR1 SQVTM and CDR2 ANQGSEA. The germline V and J ends were trimmed by 6 bases and 4 bases, with 21 bases remaining between them. Written as DNA, the CDR3 is TGCAGCGTCGCCGAAAGACCATCGCGGGGCTATGGCTACACCTTC. Protein sequence: CSVAERPSRGYGYTF.

This clonotype was counted between two and nine times. The V and J genes are TRBV5-1 and TRBJ1-1; no reliable D call. Germline V gene data show CDR1 as SGHRS and CDR2 as YFSETQ. This CDR3 spans 14 amino acids. Trimming took off 3 bases at V and 0 bases at J, with 9 bases between the two ends. Here the CDR3 DNA reads TGCGCCAGCAGCTCGGGGATTATGAACACTGAAGCTTTCTTT. Translating it yields CASSSGIMNTEAFF. Full variable domain (rest looked up from reference TRBV5-1 and TRBJ1-1): KAGVTQTPRYLIKTRGQQVTLSCSPISGHRSVSWYQQTPGQGLQFLFEYFSETQRNKGNFPGRFSGRQFSNSRSEMNVSTLELGDSALYLCASSSGIMNTEAFFGQGTRLTVV.

This clonotype came up many times. The V and J genes are TRBV3-1 and TRBJ2-6; 10 nucleotides line up with TRBD2. Trimming cost V 1 base and J 0 bases; bases outside gene matches: 6. CDR1 is LGHDT, CDR2 YNNKEL, per germline (reference sequence). CDR3 length equals 19 residues. The CDR3 sequence is CASSQGALAGSSGANVLTF. CDR3 sequence (DNA): TGTGCCAGCAGCCAAGGGGCACTAGCGGGGAGCTCTGGGGCCAACGTCCTGACTTTC.

As for this clonotype: A read error may explain this, as a much larger clone is one base away. The V and J genes are TRBV28 and TRBJ2-7; TRBD2 matches 8 bases. Germline loops: CDR1 MDHEN, CDR2 SYDVKM. V was pared by 2 bases and J by 2 bases, with 5 bases of the junction left unmatched. The CDR3 runs to 15 residues. DNA for the CDR3: TGTGCCAGCAGTTTAGTGGGACTAGTGGCCTACGAGCAGTACTTC. Translation: CASSLVGLVAYEQYF. The full variable domain, rest sourced from reference TRBV28 and TRBJ2-7, is DVKVTQSSRYLVKRTGEKVFLECVQDMDHENMFWYRQDPGLGLRLIYFSYDVKMKEKGDIPEGYSVSREKKERFSLILESASTNQTSMYLCASSLVGLVAYEQYFGPGTRLTVT.

This clonotype was counted only a few times. An end of the junction does not agree with germline; a read error may underlie this. This chain links TRBV12-3 or TRBV12-4 with TRBJ2-1; a possible D gene is TRBD1 (5 bases). The CDR3 totals 15 residues. The CDR3 sequence: CASSFSGKVYNEQVF. CDR3 nucleotide sequence: TGTGCCAGCAGTTTTTCAGGGAAGGTTTACAATGAGCAGGTCTTC.

The V gene is TRBV29-1, the J gene TRBJ1-2, with 7 bases that match TRBD1. V trimming: 5 bases; J trimming: 4 bases; junction bases outside the gene matches: 22. Germline CDR1 and CDR2: SQVTM and ANQGSEA. The CDR3 runs 18 residues. Written as DNA, the CDR3 is TGCAGCGTTTCCAGCGGTGAGTGGGACAGCAGAACGACCTATGGCTACACCTTC. Translation: CSVSSGEWDSRTTYGYTF. Based on the CDR3 plus reference TRBV29-1 and TRBJ1-2, the full variable domain is SAVISQKPSRDICQRGTSLTIQCQVDSQVTMMFWYRQQPGQSLTLIATANQGSEATYESGFVIDKFPISRPNLTFSTLTVSNMSPEDSSIYLCSVSSGEWDSRTTYGYTFGSGTRLTVV.

The rearrangement uses TRBV18 and TRBJ1-1; no definite D call. The CDR3 spans 13 residues. The V end lost 0 bases, the J end lost 5 bases, and 7 bases lay between the germline ends. Per the germline V gene, CDR1 is KGHSH and CDR2 is LQKENI. The CDR3 here is CASSPPGYTEAFF. The CDR3 nucleotides are TGTGCCAGCTCACCACCAGGGTATACTGAAGCTTTCTTT.

This clonotype has at least ten counts. This chain links TRBV4-3 with TRBJ1-2; TRBD1 matches at 8 bases. The V and J ends lost 2 bases and 5 bases, in that order; junction bases with no gene match: 7. The CDR3 is 15 amino acids. Looked up from germline, CDR1 is LGHNA and CDR2 is YSLEER. The CDR3 loop reads CASSQTPGQDYGYTF. The CDR3 DNA follows: TGCGCCAGCAGCCAAACCCCGGGACAGGATTATGGCTACACCTTC.

This clonotype was detected ten times or more. The chain combines TRBV12-3 or TRBV12-4 with TRBJ2-3, with D perhaps TRBD2 (5 bases). Trimming shortened V by 2 bases and J by 7 bases, and 16 bases separated the two germline ends. The CDR3 contains 15 residues. The CDR3 DNA follows: TGTGCCAGCAGTTTATATGAAACTAGTTTGCATACGCAGTATTTT. It translates to CASSLYETSLHTQYF.

This clonotype was detected only a few times. This chain connects TRBV5-8 to TRBJ2-7, with D perhaps matching TRBD1 or TRBD2 (5 bases each). Per germline, CDR1 SGHTS and CDR2 YDEGEE. The CDR3 covers 15 residues. V was shortened by 6 bases and J by 2 bases, with 18 bases between the two germline ends. Here the CDR3 DNA reads TGTGCCAGCAAATCCCCCGGGGCTGGGGCCTACGAGCAGTACTTC. Translated, it gives CASKSPGAGAYEQYF.

As for this clonotype: A much larger clone lies one base from this, so it may be a read error. The rearrangement links TRBV20-1 to TRBJ2-5; D may correspond to TRBD1 or TRBD2 (5 bases each). The germline CDR1 and CDR2 sequences are DFQATT and SNEGSKA (reference sequence). V was cut by 6 bases and J by 0 bases, with 14 bases left in between. CDR3 length: 14 amino acids. The CDR3 DNA reads as TGCAGTGCGGCCGCTATGGGGGACCAAGAGACCCAGTACTTC. Its translation: CSAAAMGDQETQYF.

As concerns this clonotype: The junction departs from germline at one end; a sequencing error may be responsible. This chain uses TRBV6-5 with TRBJ1-1; TRBD1 matches at 7 bases. The germline CDR1 and CDR2 sequences are MNHEY and SVGAGI. This CDR3 is built from 15 residues. The CDR3 DNA follows: TGTGCCAGCAGTGACTCCGCCCAGGGGGGTACTGAAGCTTTCTTT. It yields the protein CASSDSAQGGTEAFF.

This clonotype came up once. V and J are TRBV7-9 and TRBJ1-2; 9 nucleotides align to TRBD1. Trimming cost V 5 bases and J 5 bases; bases outside gene matches: 18. The V gene's germline CDR1 is SEHNR and CDR2 FQNEAQ (reference sequence). This CDR3 has 18 amino acids. CDR3 nucleotides: TGTGCCAGCAGCCCAACGGGACAGGGAGTTGGTGTTGGATATGGCTACACCTTC. Protein: CASSPTGQGVGVGYGYTF.

This clonotype came up many times. The V gene is TRBV12-3 or TRBV12-4, the J gene TRBJ1-2; the D is unclear. Trimming took 7 bases from V and 4 from J, leaving 19 bases between them. The CDR3 runs 15 residues. The CDR3 DNA reads TGTGCCAGCACCCCCGGACTGTTTTATGGCTATGGCTACACCTTC. Residues: CASTPGLFYGYGYTF.

About this clonotype: This clone may be a read error of a much larger clone one base away. This chain connects TRBV4-3 to TRBJ2-3; D assignment may be TRBD1 or TRBD2 (6 bases each). Per the germline V gene, CDR1 is LGHNA and CDR2 is YSLEER. The length of the CDR3 is 15 residues. In DNA, the CDR3 is TGCACCAGCAGCCGGACTATCGGGGACAAAGATACGCAGTATTTT. Its protein product is CTSSRTIGDKDTQYF.

V usage is TRBV6-5 and J usage is TRBJ2-1, with D possibly called TRBD1 or TRBD2 (5 bases each). CDR3 length equals 11 residues. The germline gives CDR1 MNHEY, CDR2 SVGAGI. Trimming took 4 bases from V and 11 from J, leaving 9 bases between them. CDR3 nucleotide sequence: TGTGCCAGCAGTTCGAGGGGTCAGCAGTTCTTC. This encodes CASSSRGQQFF.

This sequence joins TRBV20-1 and TRBJ2-1; 9 bases align to TRBD2. V was clipped by 5 bases and J by 2 bases; unmatched bases: 7. This CDR3 has 15 residues. Looked up from germline, CDR1 is DFQATT and CDR2 is SNEGSKA (reference sequence). The CDR3 loop is CSALTAGGPYNEQFF. The CDR3 DNA reads TGCAGTGCTCTGACAGCGGGGGGACCCTACAATGAGCAGTTCTTC.

This sequence joins TRBV2 and TRBJ1-5; a possible D gene is TRBD1 (6 bases). The CDR3 is 13 residues long. Trimming left V 3 bases short and J 6 bases short, with 9 bases between. Per the germline V gene, CDR1 is SNHLY and CDR2 is FYNNEI. DNA for the CDR3: TGTGCCAGCAGTGAGGGACAAAGTCAGCCCCAGCATTTT. This codes for CASSEGQSQPQHF.

This clonotype occurred a few times. This sequence joins TRBV30 and TRBJ2-2, with D maybe TRBD1 (5 bases). Germline V CDR1 and CDR2: GTSNPN, SVGIG (reference sequence). CDR3 size: 15 residues. The germline V and J ends were trimmed by 3 bases and 8 bases, with 19 bases remaining between them. The DNA of the CDR3 is TGTGCCTGGAGAATGCGGACACAATACGGGGGGGAGCTGTTTTTT. Protein sequence: CAWRMRTQYGGELFF.

The count of this clonotype is one. The junction departs from germline at one end; a sequencing error may be responsible. In DNA, the CDR3 is TGTGTCAGCAGAGCCGCACAGAGATATGGCTACACCTTC. Translating it yields CVSRAAQRYGYTF. This chain uses TRBV6-2 or TRBV6-3 with TRBJ1-2; D remains unclear. The germline V gene encodes CDR1 MNHEY and CDR2 SVGEGT. This CDR3 is 13 amino acids long.